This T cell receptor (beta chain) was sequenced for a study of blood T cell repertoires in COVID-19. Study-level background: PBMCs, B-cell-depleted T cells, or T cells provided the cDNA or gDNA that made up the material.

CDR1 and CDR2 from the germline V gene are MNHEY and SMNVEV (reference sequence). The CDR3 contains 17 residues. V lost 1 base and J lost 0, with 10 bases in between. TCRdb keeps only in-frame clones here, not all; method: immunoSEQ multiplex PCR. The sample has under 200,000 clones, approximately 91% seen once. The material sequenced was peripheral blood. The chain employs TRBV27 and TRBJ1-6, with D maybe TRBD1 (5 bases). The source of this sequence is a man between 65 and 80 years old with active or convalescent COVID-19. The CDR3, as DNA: TGTGCCAGCAGTTTATTGGGGGGGAACTCCTATAATTCACCCCTCCACTTT. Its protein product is CASSLLGGNSYNSPLHF.